The T cell receptor beta chain described here comes from a study of neurological immune-mediated disorders. This clonotype was detected ten times or more. TCRdb reanalysed the 5' RACE reads using MiXCR and keeps one entry per CDR3 protein. In the table there are about 77,000 distinct CDR3 sequences, roughly 10% of which are singletons. Trimming pared 1 base from V and 5 bases from J, leaving 18 bases between. This CDR3 is built from 16 residues. Per germline, CDR1 SGHDT and CDR2 YYEEEE. The chain couples TRBV5-6 to TRBJ2-5; D is undetermined. This TCR came from a man aged 50 to 60 in good health. The specimen was PBMCs. In DNA, the CDR3 is TGTGCCAGCAGCTTGATTGGGCGGACGTCGGGTGAGACCCAGTACTTC. This sequence encodes CASSLIGRTSGETQYF.